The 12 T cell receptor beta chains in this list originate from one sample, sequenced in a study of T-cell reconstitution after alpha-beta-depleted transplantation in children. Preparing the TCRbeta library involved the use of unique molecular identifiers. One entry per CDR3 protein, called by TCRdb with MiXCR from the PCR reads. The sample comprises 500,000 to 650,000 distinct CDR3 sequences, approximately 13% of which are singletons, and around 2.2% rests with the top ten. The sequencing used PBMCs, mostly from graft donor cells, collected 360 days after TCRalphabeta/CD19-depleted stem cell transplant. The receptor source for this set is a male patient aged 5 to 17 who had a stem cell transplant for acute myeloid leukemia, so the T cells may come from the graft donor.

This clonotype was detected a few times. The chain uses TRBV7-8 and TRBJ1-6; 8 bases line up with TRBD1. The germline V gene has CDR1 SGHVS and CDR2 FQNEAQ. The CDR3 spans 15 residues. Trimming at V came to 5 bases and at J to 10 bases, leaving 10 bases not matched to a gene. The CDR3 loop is CASSPWTGTESPLHF. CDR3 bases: TGTGCCAGCAGCCCCTGGACAGGGACTGAATCACCCCTCCACTTT. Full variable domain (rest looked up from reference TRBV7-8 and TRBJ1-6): GAGVSQSPRYKVAKRGQDVALRCDPISGHVSLFWYQQALGQGPEFLTYFQNEAQLDKSGLPSDRFFAERPEGSVSTLKIQRTQQEDSAVYLCASSPWTGTESPLHFGNGTRLTVT.

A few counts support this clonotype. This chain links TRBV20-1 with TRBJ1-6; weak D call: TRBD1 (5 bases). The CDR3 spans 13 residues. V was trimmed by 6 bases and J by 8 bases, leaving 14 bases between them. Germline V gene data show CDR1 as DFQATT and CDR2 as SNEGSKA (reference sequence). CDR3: CSAKGPPDSPLHF. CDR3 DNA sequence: TGCAGTGCGAAGGGACCTCCAGATTCACCCCTCCACTTT.

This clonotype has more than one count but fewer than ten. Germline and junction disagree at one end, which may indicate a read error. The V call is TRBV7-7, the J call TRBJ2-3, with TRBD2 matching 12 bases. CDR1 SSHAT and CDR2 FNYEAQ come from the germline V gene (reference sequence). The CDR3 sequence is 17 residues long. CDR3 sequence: CASSLFVTSGRTDTQYF. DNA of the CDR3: TGTGCTAGCAGCTTATTCGTGACTAGCGGGAGAACAGATACGCAGTATTTT.

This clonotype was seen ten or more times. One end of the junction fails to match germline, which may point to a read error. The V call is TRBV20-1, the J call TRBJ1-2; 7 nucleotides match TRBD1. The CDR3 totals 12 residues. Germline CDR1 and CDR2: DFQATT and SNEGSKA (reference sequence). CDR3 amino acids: CSARTGTVRGFF. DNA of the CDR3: TGCAGTGCTAGAACGGGGACAGTAAGGGGATTCTTC.

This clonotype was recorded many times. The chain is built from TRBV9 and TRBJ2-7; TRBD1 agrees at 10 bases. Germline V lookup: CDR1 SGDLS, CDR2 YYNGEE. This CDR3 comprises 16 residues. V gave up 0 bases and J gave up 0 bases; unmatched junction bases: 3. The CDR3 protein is CASSVGTGGTSYEQYF. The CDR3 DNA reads TGTGCCAGCAGCGTAGGGACAGGGGGTACCTCCTACGAGCAGTACTTC.

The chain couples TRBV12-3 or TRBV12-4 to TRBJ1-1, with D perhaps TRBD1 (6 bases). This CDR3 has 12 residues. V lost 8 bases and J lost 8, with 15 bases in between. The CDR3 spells CASADHRVEAFF. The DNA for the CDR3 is TGTGCCAGCGCCGATCACAGGGTAGAAGCTTTCTTT.

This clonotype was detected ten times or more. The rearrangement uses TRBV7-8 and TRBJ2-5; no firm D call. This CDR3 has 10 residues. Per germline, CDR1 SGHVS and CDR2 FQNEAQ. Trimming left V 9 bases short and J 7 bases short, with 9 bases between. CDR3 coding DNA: TGTGCCAGGATTCCGGGGACCCAGTACTTC. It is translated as CARIPGTQYF.

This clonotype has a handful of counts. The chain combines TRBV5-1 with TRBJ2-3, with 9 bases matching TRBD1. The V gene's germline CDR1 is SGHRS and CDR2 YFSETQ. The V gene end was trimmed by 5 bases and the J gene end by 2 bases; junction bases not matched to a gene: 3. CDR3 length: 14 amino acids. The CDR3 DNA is TGCGCCAGCAGGACAGGGGGATACACAGATACGCAGTATTTT. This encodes CASRTGGYTDTQYF.

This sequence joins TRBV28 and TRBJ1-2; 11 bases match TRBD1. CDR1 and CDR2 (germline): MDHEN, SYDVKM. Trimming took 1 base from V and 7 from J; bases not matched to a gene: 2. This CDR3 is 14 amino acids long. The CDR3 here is CASSLSGTGGGYTF. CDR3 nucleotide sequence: TGTGCCAGCAGTTTATCCGGGACAGGGGGTGGCTACACCTTC.

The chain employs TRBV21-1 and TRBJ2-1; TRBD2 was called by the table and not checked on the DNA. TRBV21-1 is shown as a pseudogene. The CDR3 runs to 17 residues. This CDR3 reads CASSKKTQRFAYNEQFF. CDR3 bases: TGTGCCAGCAGCAAAAAGACCCAGCGGTTCGCCTACAATGAGCAGTTCTTC.

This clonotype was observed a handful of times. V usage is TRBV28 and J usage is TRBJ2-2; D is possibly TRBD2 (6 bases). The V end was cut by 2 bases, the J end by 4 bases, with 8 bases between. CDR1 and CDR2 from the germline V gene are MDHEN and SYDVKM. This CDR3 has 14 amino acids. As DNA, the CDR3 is TGTGCCAGCAGTTTAGACGGGGGCACCGGGGAGCTGTTTTTT. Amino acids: CASSLDGGTGELFF.

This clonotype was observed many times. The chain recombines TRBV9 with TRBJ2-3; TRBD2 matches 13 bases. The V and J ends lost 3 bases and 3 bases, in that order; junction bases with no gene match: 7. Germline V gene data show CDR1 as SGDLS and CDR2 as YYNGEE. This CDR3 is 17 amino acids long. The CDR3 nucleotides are TGTGCCAGCAGCGCGGAGGGACTAGCGGGAAAGACAGATACGCAGTATTTT. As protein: CASSAEGLAGKTDTQYF.